A selection of T cell receptor beta chains follows, all from one sample in a study of blood T cell repertoires in COVID-19. Clones were read by immunoSEQ multiplex PCR, and TCRdb kept only the in-frame ones, dropping some. The data contain some 200,000 clones, around 82% of them singletons. The material sequenced was peripheral blood. These receptors were collected from a human donor in a cohort sampled during active COVID-19. The conserved cysteine and the conserved F or W are not part of the CDR3 here.

>TRBJ1-1|TRBV9
ASSKVGGLNTEAF
>TRBJ2-4|TRBV2
ASSTTSGNIQY
>TRBJ1-5|TRBV27
ASSSPSEWGRGNQPQH
>TRBJ1-3|TRBV10-3
AINIEPGPGNTIY
>TRBJ2-5|TRBV20-1
SALRDFRY
>TRBJ1-1|TRBV9
ASSANRGDTEAF
>TRBJ1-1|TRBV2
ASSVVRPNTEAF
>TRBJ1-1|TRBV6-5
ASSYLQGNTEAF
>TRBJ1-2|TRBV6-5
ASSYSSGNGYT
>TRBJ2-2|TRBV5-4
ASSSPTQGRGGELF
>TRBJ2-7|TRBV9
ASSVGFGAGLYEQY
>TRBJ1-1|TRBV12-3/TRBV12-4
ASSYGTGSEAF
>TRBJ2-7|TRBV7-2
ASSLTQGGEPKEQY
>TRBJ1-2|TRBV14
ASSQVNRDYGYT
>TRBJ2-3|TRBV3-1/TRBV3-2
ASSRRKLAGGPADTQY
>TRBJ2-7|TRBV7-6
ASSTTGTVAYEQY
>TRBJ1-1|TRBV6-2/TRBV6-3
ASSLGRGQAF
>TRBJ2-5|TRBV19
ASSPHRQQETQY
>TRBJ2-3|TRBV5-1
ASSLGLAGGTDTQY
>TRBJ1-2|TRBV5-1
ASSLVQDYGYT
>TRBJ2-1|TRBV9
ASSATRVSYNEQF
>TRBJ1-1|TRBV3-1/TRBV3-2
ASSQYRGLTEAF
>TRBJ1-5|TRBV28
ASRGQFDQPQH
>TRBJ1-5|TRBV20-1
SASVGRRHVSNQPQH